The present T cell receptor beta chain was sequenced within a study of blood T cell repertoires in COVID-19. Study-wide context: Sites across the United States, Italy and Spain contributed samples from acute and convalescent COVID-19.

This table comes from immunoSEQ multiplex PCR, and its TCRdb copy is limited to in-frame clones, with some not included. In the table there are approximately 70,000 clones, around 93% of which are singletons. With 0 bases removed from V and 8 bases from J, the gap between germline ends came to 17 bases. This CDR3 region has 16 residues. Germline CDR1 LGHNT, CDR2 FRNRAP. What was sequenced was peripheral blood. The rearrangement uses TRBV12-5 and TRBJ2-1, with TRBD2 as a possible D gene (6 bases). This TCR derives from a woman aged 55 to 70 with active COVID-19. The CDR3, as DNA: TGTGCTAGTGGTTTGGTAGCAGGGTGGAGGGAAGATGAGCAGTTCTTC. This sequence encodes CASGLVAGWREDEQFF.